The following is a TCR beta chain sequence with its context. The sample originates from a study of shared clonotypes between healthy human individuals. The donors were adults (healthy and HIV-negative) with no recent acute infections or vaccinations. The donors, all of them Caucasian adults, lived in Nashville, Tennessee. For unsorted PBMC, 300 ng DNA per replicate equaled approximately 30,000 T cell genomes. Unsorted PBMC DNA was run through sequencing on ten immunoSEQ deep assay plates. Clones were sequenced by immunoSEQ multiplex PCR, and TCRdb holds only the in-frame ones, with some missing. The sample records hundreds of thousands of clones, roughly four fifths being singletons. The CDR3 loop spans 14 amino acids. The germline CDR1 and CDR2 sequences are LNHNV and YYDKDF (reference sequence). The germline V and J ends were trimmed by 5 bases and 5 bases, with 12 bases remaining between them.

The sequence came from a woman aged 40-49 years in good health. Some clones in this sample may be carry-over from other donors' samples. The sequenced sample was PBMCs. The V and J genes are TRBV15 and TRBJ1-4; D is uncertain. The CDR3 bases are TGTGCCACCAGCGGCGGGATACTAAATGAAAAACTGTTTTTT. Its translation: CATSGGILNEKLFF.